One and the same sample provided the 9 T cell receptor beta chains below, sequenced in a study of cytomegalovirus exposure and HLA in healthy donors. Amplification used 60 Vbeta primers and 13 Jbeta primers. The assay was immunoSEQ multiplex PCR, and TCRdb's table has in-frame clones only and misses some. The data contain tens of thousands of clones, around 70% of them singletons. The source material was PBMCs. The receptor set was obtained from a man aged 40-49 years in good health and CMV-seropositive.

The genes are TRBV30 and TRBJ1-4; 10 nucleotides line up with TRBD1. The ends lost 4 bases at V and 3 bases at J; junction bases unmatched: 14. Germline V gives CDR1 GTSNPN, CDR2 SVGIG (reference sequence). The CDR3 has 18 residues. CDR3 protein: CAWKGRGQGLNANEKLFF. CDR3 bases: TGTGCCTGGAAGGGACGGGGACAGGGGCTAAATGCTAATGAAAAACTGTTTTTT.

CDR3 residues: CASRTIDRAATEAFF. The CDR3 nucleotides read TGTGCCAGCAGAACGATTGACAGGGCGGCCACTGAAGCTTTCTTT. The chain joins TRBV6-6 to TRBJ1-1, with 7 bases aligning to TRBD1. V trimming: 6 bases; J trimming: 4 bases; junction bases outside the gene matches: 11. The CDR3 is made up of 15 amino acids. Germline loops: CDR1 MNHNY, CDR2 SVGAGI (reference sequence).

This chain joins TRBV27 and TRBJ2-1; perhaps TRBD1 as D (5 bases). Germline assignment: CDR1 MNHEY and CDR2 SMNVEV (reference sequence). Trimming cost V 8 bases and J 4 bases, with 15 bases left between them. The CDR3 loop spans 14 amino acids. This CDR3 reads CASRSGNRYNEQFF. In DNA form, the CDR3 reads TGTGCCAGCCGTTCAGGGAACCGGTACAATGAGCAGTTCTTC.

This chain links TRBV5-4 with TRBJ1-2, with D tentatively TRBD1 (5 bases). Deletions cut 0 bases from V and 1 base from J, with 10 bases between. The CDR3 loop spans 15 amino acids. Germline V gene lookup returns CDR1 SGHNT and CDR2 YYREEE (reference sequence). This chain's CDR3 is CASSLDRKVNYGYTF. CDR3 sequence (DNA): TGTGCCAGCAGCTTGGACAGGAAAGTTAACTATGGCTACACCTTC.

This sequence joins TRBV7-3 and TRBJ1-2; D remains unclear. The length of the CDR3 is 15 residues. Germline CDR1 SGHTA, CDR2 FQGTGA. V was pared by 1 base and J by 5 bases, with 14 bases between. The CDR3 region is CASSLNPGPGYGYTF. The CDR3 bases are TGTGCCAGCAGCTTAAACCCGGGCCCGGGGTATGGCTACACCTTC. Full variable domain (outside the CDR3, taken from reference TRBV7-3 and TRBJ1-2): GAGVSQTPSNKVTEKGKYVELRCDPISGHTALYWYRQSLGQGPEFLIYFQGTGAADDSGLPNDRFFAVRPEGSVSTLKIQRTERGDSAVYLCASSLNPGPGYGYTFGSGTRLTVV.

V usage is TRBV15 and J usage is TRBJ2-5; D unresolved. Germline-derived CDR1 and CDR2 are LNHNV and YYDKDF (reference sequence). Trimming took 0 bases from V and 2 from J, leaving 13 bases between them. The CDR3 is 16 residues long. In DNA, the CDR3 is TGTGCCACCAGCAGAGATCGGTCTACTGTACAAGAGACCCAGTACTTC. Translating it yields CATSRDRSTVQETQYF.

This CDR3 is CATSRGLVSSYEQYF. The CDR3 coding sequence is TGTGCCACCAGCAGGGGACTAGTGAGCTCCTACGAGCAGTACTTC. The chain is built from TRBV15 and TRBJ2-5, with TRBD2 identical over 8 bases. The better agreement between TRBJ2-7 and the DNA end casts doubt on the J call. This CDR3 has 15 amino acids. Looked up from germline, CDR1 is LNHNV and CDR2 is YYDKDF (reference sequence).

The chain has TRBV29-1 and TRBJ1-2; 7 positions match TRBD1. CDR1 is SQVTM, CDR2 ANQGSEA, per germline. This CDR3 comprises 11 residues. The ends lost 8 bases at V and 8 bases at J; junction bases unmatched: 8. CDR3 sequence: CSLWTGEGYTF. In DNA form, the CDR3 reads TGCAGCCTTTGGACAGGAGAAGGCTACACCTTC.

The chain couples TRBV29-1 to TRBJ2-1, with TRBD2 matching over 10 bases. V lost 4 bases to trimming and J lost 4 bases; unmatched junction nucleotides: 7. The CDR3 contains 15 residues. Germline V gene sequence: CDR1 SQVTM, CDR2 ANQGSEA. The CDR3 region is CSVVGASGRYNEQFF. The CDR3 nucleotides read TGCAGCGTTGTGGGTGCTAGCGGGAGATACAATGAGCAGTTCTTC.